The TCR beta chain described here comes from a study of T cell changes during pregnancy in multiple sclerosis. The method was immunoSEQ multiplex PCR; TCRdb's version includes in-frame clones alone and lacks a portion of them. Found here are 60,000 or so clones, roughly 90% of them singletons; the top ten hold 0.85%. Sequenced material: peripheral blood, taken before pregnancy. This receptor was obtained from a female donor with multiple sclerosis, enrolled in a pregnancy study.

CDR3 sequence reads: CASTKGAFPLHF. In DNA form, the CDR3 reads TGTGCCAGCACGAAAGGGGCTTTCCCCCTCCACTTT. The gene calls are TRBV6-5 and TRBJ1-6; TRBD1 might be the D (5 bases). The CDR3 extends over 12 amino acids. The V and J ends lost 7 bases and 13 bases respectively, with 14 bases between them. The germline CDR1 and CDR2 sequences are MNHEY and SVGAGI.